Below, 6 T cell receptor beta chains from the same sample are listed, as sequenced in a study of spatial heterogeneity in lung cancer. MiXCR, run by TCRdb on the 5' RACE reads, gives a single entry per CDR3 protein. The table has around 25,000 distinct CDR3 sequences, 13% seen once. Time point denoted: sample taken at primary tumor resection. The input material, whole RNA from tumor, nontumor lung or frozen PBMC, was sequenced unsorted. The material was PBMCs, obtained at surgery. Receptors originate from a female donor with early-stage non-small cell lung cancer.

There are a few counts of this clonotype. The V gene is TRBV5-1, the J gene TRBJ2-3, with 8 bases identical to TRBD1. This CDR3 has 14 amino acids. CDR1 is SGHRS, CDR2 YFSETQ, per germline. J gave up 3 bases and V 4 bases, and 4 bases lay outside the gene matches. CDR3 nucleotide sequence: TGCGCCAGCAGCACGGGACAGGAGACAGATACGCAGTATTTT. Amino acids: CASSTGQETDTQYF.

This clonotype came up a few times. The CDR3 DNA reads TGCAGCTTTGGGGCAGGGGAGGACACCGGGGAGCTGTTTTTT. Its translation: CSFGAGEDTGELFF. V is TRBV29-1 and J is TRBJ2-2, with D possibly being TRBD1 or TRBD2 (6 bases each). V lost 8 bases, J lost 3 bases, and 16 bases lay in between. Germline V gives CDR1 SQVTM, CDR2 ANQGSEA. This CDR3 has 14 amino acids.

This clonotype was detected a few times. The CDR3 DNA sequence: TGCAGCGTCGGAGAGGGACATAGGAACACTGAAGCTTTCTTT. Protein: CSVGEGHRNTEAFF. V usage is TRBV29-1 and J usage is TRBJ1-1, with D perhaps TRBD1 (6 bases). The CDR3 is 14 residues long. Germline V gene sequence: CDR1 SQVTM, CDR2 ANQGSEA. V lost 6 bases to trimming and J lost 1 base, with 15 bases between them.

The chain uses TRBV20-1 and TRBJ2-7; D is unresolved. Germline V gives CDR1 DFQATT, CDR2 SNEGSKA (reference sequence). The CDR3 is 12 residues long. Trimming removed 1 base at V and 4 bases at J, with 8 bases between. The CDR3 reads CSARGTGYEQYV. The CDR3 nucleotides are TGCAGTGCTAGAGGGACGGGTTACGAGCAGTACGTC.

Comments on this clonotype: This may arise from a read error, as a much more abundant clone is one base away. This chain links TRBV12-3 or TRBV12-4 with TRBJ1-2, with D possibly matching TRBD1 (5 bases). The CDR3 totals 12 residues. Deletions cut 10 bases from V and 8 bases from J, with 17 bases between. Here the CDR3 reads CANSPGTGGYTF. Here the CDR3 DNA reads TGTGCCAACAGCCCCGGGACCGGGGGCTACACCTTC.

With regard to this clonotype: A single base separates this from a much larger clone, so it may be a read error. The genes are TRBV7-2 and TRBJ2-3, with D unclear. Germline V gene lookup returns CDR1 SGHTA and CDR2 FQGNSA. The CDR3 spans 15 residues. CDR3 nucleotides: TGTGCCAGCAACTTATCGCCGGCCCCCACAGATACGCAGTATTTT. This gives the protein CASNLSPAPTDTQYF.